The 29 T cell receptor beta chains listed next were all sequenced from one sample in a study of blood T cell repertoires in COVID-19. Clones were sequenced by immunoSEQ multiplex PCR, and TCRdb holds only the in-frame ones, with some missing. The sample lists approximately 89,000 clones; about 85% were seen once. Sequenced input: peripheral blood. The receptor set was obtained from a man between 65 and 80 years old with acute or convalescent COVID-19.

This sequence joins TRBV5-1 and TRBJ2-3; D is uncertain. The CDR3 sequence is 14 residues long. Between the trimmed V and J ends, which lost 3 bases and 2 bases, there was a span of 10 bases. The germline gives CDR1 SGHRS, CDR2 YFSETQ. This CDR3 is CASSSETPTDTQYF. CDR3 sequence (DNA): TGCGCCAGCAGCTCGGAGACTCCCACAGATACGCAGTATTTT.

The chain recombines TRBV6-5 with TRBJ1-1; TRBD1 is a possible D gene (6 bases). Germline CDR1 is MNHEY and CDR2 is SVGAGI. The CDR3 spans 15 residues. The V end was cut by 3 bases, the J end by 3 bases, with 14 bases between. The CDR3 reads CASSYYHRADTEAFF. The CDR3 nucleotides are TGTGCCAGCAGTTATTACCACAGGGCGGACACTGAAGCTTTCTTT.

This clone was seen at least ten times. V gene TRBV9 combines with J gene TRBJ1-3, with 7 bases fitting TRBD1. CDR3 length: 15 amino acids. V lost 0 bases, J lost 0 bases, and 0 bases stayed unmatched. Germline values: CDR1 SGDLS, CDR2 YYNGEE. The CDR3 loop is CASSVGDSSGNTIYF. The CDR3 coding sequence is TGTGCCAGCAGCGTAGGGGACAGCTCTGGAAACACCATATATTTT.

The chain has TRBV7-8 and TRBJ1-2, with D possibly TRBD1 on 6 matching bases. Germline CDR1 is SGHVS and CDR2 is FQNEAQ. The CDR3 consists of 15 residues. Trimming stripped 5 bases from V and 0 bases from J, with 13 bases between. The chain's CDR3 is CASSTTRGSNYGYTF. CDR3 DNA: TGTGCCAGCAGCACGACCAGGGGATCTAACTATGGCTACACCTTC.

This chain joins TRBV5-8 and TRBJ1-5; D not resolved. With 0 bases removed from V and 4 bases from J, the gap between germline ends came to 11 bases. This CDR3 spans 15 amino acids. The germline gives CDR1 SGHTS, CDR2 YDEGEE. This chain's CDR3 is CASSLEWPINQPQHF. Here the CDR3 DNA reads TGTGCCAGCAGCTTGGAGTGGCCGATAAATCAGCCCCAGCATTTT.

This chain connects TRBV28 to TRBJ2-3; 7 bases match TRBD2. The germline V gene has CDR1 MDHEN and CDR2 SYDVKM. This CDR3 spans 16 amino acids. The V segment lost 4 bases and the J segment 8 bases; nucleotides outside the gene matches: 15. CDR3 nucleotides: TGTGCCAGCAGTTCCCCCCGGAGCGGGGCCCTGGGTACGCAGTATTTT. It translates to CASSSPRSGALGTQYF.

This sequence joins TRBV2 and TRBJ1-6, with D perhaps matching TRBD1 (6 bases). Trimming took 4 bases from V and 7 from J, leaving 23 bases between them. The CDR3 contains 18 residues. The germline V gene encodes CDR1 SNHLY and CDR2 FYNNEI. CDR3 sequence (DNA): TGTGCCAGCAGTGCAAGGGGGGGCCTAACAGGTGTAAATTCACCCCTCCACTTT. Translated: CASSARGGLTGVNSPLHF.

This clone has a single count. The gene calls are TRBV19 and TRBJ2-4; D not resolved. Trimming shortened V by 3 bases and J by 0 bases, and 12 bases separated the two germline ends. The CDR3 covers 16 residues. The germline CDR1 and CDR2 sequences are LNHDA and SQIVND (reference sequence). The CDR3 here is CASSMMATRAKNIQYF. CDR3 DNA: TGTGCCAGTAGTATGATGGCAACCAGAGCCAAAAACATTCAGTACTTC.

This clone was counted a single time. The chain joins TRBV7-8 to TRBJ2-2, with 12 bases matching TRBD2. V shed 1 base, J shed 4 bases, and the junction held 7 bases outside the gene matches. The CDR3 length is 18 residues. Germline values: CDR1 SGHVS, CDR2 FQNEAQ. The CDR3 DNA reads TGTGCCAGCAGCTTAGGCGGAGGGGGACTAGCGGGCACCGGGGAGCTGTTTTTT. Its protein is CASSLGGGGLAGTGELFF.

The chain employs TRBV2 and TRBJ2-5, with 9 bases matching TRBD1. The CDR3 has 15 amino acids. From germline, CDR1 is SNHLY and CDR2 FYNNEI. V dropped 6 bases and J dropped 1; count of bases not matched to a gene: 6. The CDR3 nucleotides read TGTGCCAGCAGCCGGGACAGGGTGAGCCAAGAGACCCAGTACTTC. This gives the protein CASSRDRVSQETQYF.

V and J are TRBV3-1 (or the pseudogene TRBV3-2) and TRBJ1-1; tentative D call: TRBD1 (6 bases). V lost 4 bases to trimming and J lost 7 bases, with 16 bases between them. CDR3 length equals 14 residues. Germline assignment: CDR1 LGHDT and CDR2 YNNKEL (reference sequence). CDR3 in DNA: TGTGCCAGCAGCCCCCTGGGCAGGGGTGGTGAAGCTTTCTTT. Amino acids: CASSPLGRGGEAFF.

This clone is a singleton in its sample. CDR3 DNA sequence: TGTGCCAGCAGTTACTCTACCCCCAGAGGTGGCTACACCTTC. This encodes CASSYSTPRGGYTF. The J gene is TRBJ1-2, the V gene TRBV6-5; D not resolved. The V gene lost 0 bases and the J gene lost 7 bases, with 12 bases spanning the gap. The germline gives CDR1 MNHEY, CDR2 SVGAGI. The CDR3 spans 14 residues.

The chain is built from TRBV19 and TRBJ2-5; TRBD1 aligns across 9 bases. Germline loops: CDR1 LNHDA, CDR2 SQIVND (reference sequence). Trimming took 5 bases from V and 6 from J; bases not matched to a gene: 13. The CDR3 has 16 amino acids. CDR3 sequence (DNA): TGTGCCAGTAGTTCGGGACAGGGTTTGGTCTCGCAGACCCAGTACTTC. Its protein is CASSSGQGLVSQTQYF.

The chain joins TRBV19 to TRBJ2-1; 11 positions agree with TRBD1. With 5 bases clipped from V and 8 bases from J, the junction kept 11 bases outside the gene matches. Germline V gene lookup returns CDR1 LNHDA and CDR2 SQIVND (reference sequence). There are 16 residues in the CDR3. CDR3 sequence reads: CASSLTGQGVSYEQFF. CDR3 in DNA: TGTGCCAGTAGTCTTACGGGACAGGGGGTATCCTATGAGCAGTTCTTC. Supplemented by reference TRBV19 and TRBJ2-1, the full variable domain reads DGGITQSPKYLFRKEGQNVTLSCEQNLNHDAMYWYRQDPGQGLRLIYYSQIVNDFQKGDIAEGYSVSREKKESFPLTVTSAQKNPTAFYLCASSLTGQGVSYEQFFGPGTRLTVL.

The chain recombines TRBV7-9 with TRBJ1-2; D gene unclear. Trimming took 1 base from V and 9 from J, leaving 21 bases between them. The CDR3 is made up of 16 amino acids. CDR1 is SEHNR and CDR2 is FQNEAQ in the germline V gene (reference sequence). The CDR3 region is CASSLGVGITTWSYTF. CDR3 coding DNA: TGTGCCAGCAGCTTAGGGGTCGGAATAACGACTTGGAGCTACACCTTC.

The chain uses TRBV7-8 and TRBJ2-7, with D possibly TRBD1 on 6 matching bases. This CDR3 is built from 15 residues. CDR1 is SGHVS and CDR2 is FQNEAQ in the germline V gene. V lost 1 base and J lost 4, with 14 bases in between. This CDR3 reads CASSLDARGGYEQYV. DNA of the CDR3: TGTGCCAGCAGCTTAGACGCCAGGGGTGGGTACGAGCAGTACGTC.

The rearrangement links TRBV30 to TRBJ1-2; D gene ambiguous. The CDR3 totals 12 residues. V lost 1 base and J 2 bases, leaving 5 bases between the germline ends. Germline values: CDR1 GTSNPN, CDR2 SVGIG (reference sequence). The CDR3 loop reads CAWSGLNYGYTF. The CDR3 DNA reads as TGTGCCTGGAGTGGGCTGAACTATGGCTACACCTTC.

The chain recombines TRBV10-2 with TRBJ2-5; 15 bases are a match to TRBD2. This CDR3 spans 18 amino acids. The ends lost 6 bases at V and 0 bases at J; junction bases unmatched: 8. From germline, CDR1 is WSHSY and CDR2 SAAADI. CDR3 sequence: CASRGWGLAGGHQETQYF. The CDR3 region has the DNA TGCGCCAGCAGGGGGTGGGGACTAGCGGGGGGACACCAAGAGACCCAGTACTTC.

The chain uses TRBV20-1 and TRBJ2-3; TRBD2 is a possible D gene (7 bases). The CDR3 contains 17 residues. CDR1 and CDR2 (germline): DFQATT, SNEGSKA (reference sequence). The V gene lost 3 bases and the J gene lost 0 bases, with 19 bases spanning the gap. The CDR3 region is CSASRVSGGPSTDTQYF. The CDR3, as DNA: TGCAGTGCTAGTCGGGTGTCCGGGGGGCCTAGCACAGATACGCAGTATTTT.

The chain couples TRBV2 to TRBJ2-4; unclear D gene. The CDR3 is 11 residues long. Per germline, CDR1 SNHLY and CDR2 FYNNEI. With 8 bases removed from V and 1 base from J, the gap between germline ends came to 3 bases. CDR3 DNA sequence: TGTGCCAGCTCGGCCAAAAACATTCAGTACTTC. It specifies CASSAKNIQYF.

This clone showed up just a few times. The chain joins TRBV3-1 (or the pseudogene TRBV3-2) to TRBJ1-2; a possible D gene is TRBD1 (6 bases). This CDR3 is 13 amino acids long. Germline V gives CDR1 LGHDT, CDR2 YNNKEL (reference sequence). V lost 5 bases and J lost 6, with 13 bases in between. CDR3 sequence reads: CASSVGQLNGYTF. The CDR3 coding sequence is TGTGCCAGCAGCGTCGGACAGTTGAATGGCTACACCTTC.

The chain links TRBV28 to TRBJ1-2, with 8 bases lining up with TRBD1. Germline loops: CDR1 MDHEN, CDR2 SYDVKM. The J segment lost 5 bases and the V segment lost 7 bases, leaving 9 bases of the junction unmatched. The CDR3 length is 14 residues. CDR3 amino acids: CASKRGQVGYGYTF. In DNA form, the CDR3 reads TGTGCCAGCAAAAGGGGACAGGTTGGGTATGGCTACACCTTC.

The gene calls are TRBV6-6 and TRBJ2-2; TRBD2 agrees at 11 bases. The germline gives CDR1 MNHNY, CDR2 SVGAGI (reference sequence). Trimming at V came to 5 bases and at J to 4 bases, leaving 9 bases not matched to a gene. The CDR3 length is 17 residues. The chain's CDR3 is CASSPFGTSGITGELFF. CDR3 in DNA: TGTGCCAGCAGTCCCTTTGGGACTAGCGGCATCACCGGGGAGCTGTTTTTT.

This clone was found once. The gene calls are TRBV6-5 and TRBJ2-2, with a tentative D call TRBD2 (6 bases). The CDR3 spans 16 residues. Trimming stripped 0 bases from V and 7 bases from J, with 15 bases between. In germline, CDR1 is MNHEY, CDR2 SVGAGI. This CDR3 is CASSYSRRGRGGELFF. The CDR3 bases are TGTGCCAGCAGTTACTCGAGGCGGGGTCGGGGCGGGGAGCTGTTTTTT.

The gene calls are TRBV4-1 and TRBJ2-2, with 13 positions matching TRBD2. Germline CDR1 is MGHRA and CDR2 is YSYEKL. The CDR3 is made up of 17 amino acids. J lost 4 bases, V lost 2 bases, and 4 bases had no gene match. CDR3 sequence reads: CASSQLLAGGPTGELFF. CDR3 bases: TGCGCCAGCAGCCAACTACTAGCGGGGGGGCCCACCGGGGAGCTGTTTTTT.

This clone was observed a handful of times. This chain links TRBV11-2 with TRBJ1-4; D call uncertain. Trimming left V 5 bases short and J 8 bases short, with 15 bases between. The CDR3 length is 14 residues. Germline loops: CDR1 SGHAT, CDR2 FQNNGV. The CDR3: CASSAIDSREKLFF. CDR3 DNA: TGTGCCAGCAGCGCGATAGACTCTCGAGAAAAACTGTTTTTT. The complete variable domain, with remaining parts taken from reference TRBV11-2 and TRBJ1-4, reads EAGVAQSPRYKIIEKRQSVAFWCNPISGHATLYWYQQILGQGPKLLIQFQNNGVVDDSQLPKDRFSAERLKGVDSTLKIQPAKLEDSAVYLCASSAIDSREKLFFGSGTQLSVL.

J is TRBJ2-7 and V is TRBV6-1; perhaps TRBD2 as D (7 bases). The CDR3 spans 15 residues. CDR1 is MNHNS and CDR2 is SASEGT in the germline V gene. V was shortened by 2 bases and J by 4 bases, with 15 bases between the two germline ends. CDR3 nucleotides: TGTGCCAGCAGTGAACCGCGCGGGGGCCCATACGAGCAGTACTTC. Its translation: CASSEPRGGPYEQYF.

The gene calls are TRBV5-1 and TRBJ2-4; TRBD2 is a possible D gene (5 bases). The CDR3 is 15 amino acids. Trimming cost V 0 bases and J 7 bases, with 14 bases left between them. The germline CDR1 and CDR2 sequences are SGHRS and YFSETQ. This CDR3 reads CASSLALGSENIQYF. CDR3 nucleotide sequence: TGCGCCAGCAGCTTGGCCCTGGGTAGCGAGAACATTCAGTACTTC.

This rearrangement joins TRBV27 to TRBJ1-4; possible D gene TRBD1, 5 bases. Trimming stripped 1 base from V and 4 bases from J, with 10 bases between. The CDR3 consists of 15 residues. CDR1 is MNHEY, CDR2 SMNVEV, per germline (reference sequence). CDR3 loop: CASSLLGEGNEKLFF. CDR3 nucleotides: TGTGCCAGCAGTTTATTAGGGGAGGGTAATGAAAAACTGTTTTTT.